This TCR beta chain is from a study of T cell responses to AZD1222 COVID-19 vaccine. The data were produced by immunoSEQ multiplex PCR, yet TCRdb's version contains in-frame clones alone and is incomplete. The repertoire includes about 130,000 clones, 92% of them detected once, and roughly 1.1% sits in the top ten. The CDR3 has 15 amino acids. V trimming: 2 bases; J trimming: 3 bases; junction bases outside the gene matches: 2. CDR1 and CDR2 (germline): SEHNR, FQNEAQ (reference sequence). This TCR was sampled from an adult who received the AZD1222 COVID-19 vaccine. The V call is TRBV7-9, the J call TRBJ2-3; 10 bases map to TRBD2. The sample was peripheral blood, taken 28 days after the second AZD1222 dose. CDR3 sequence: CASSLLAGVTDTQYF. DNA of the CDR3: TGTGCCAGCAGCTTACTAGCGGGGGTGACAGATACGCAGTATTTT. Supplemented by reference TRBV7-9 and TRBJ2-3, the full variable domain reads DTGVSQNPRHKITKRGQNVTFRCDPISEHNRLYWYRQTLGQGPEFLTYFQNEAQLEKSRLLSDRFSAERPKGSFSTLEIQRTEQGDSAMYLCASSLLAGVTDTQYFGPGTRLTVL.